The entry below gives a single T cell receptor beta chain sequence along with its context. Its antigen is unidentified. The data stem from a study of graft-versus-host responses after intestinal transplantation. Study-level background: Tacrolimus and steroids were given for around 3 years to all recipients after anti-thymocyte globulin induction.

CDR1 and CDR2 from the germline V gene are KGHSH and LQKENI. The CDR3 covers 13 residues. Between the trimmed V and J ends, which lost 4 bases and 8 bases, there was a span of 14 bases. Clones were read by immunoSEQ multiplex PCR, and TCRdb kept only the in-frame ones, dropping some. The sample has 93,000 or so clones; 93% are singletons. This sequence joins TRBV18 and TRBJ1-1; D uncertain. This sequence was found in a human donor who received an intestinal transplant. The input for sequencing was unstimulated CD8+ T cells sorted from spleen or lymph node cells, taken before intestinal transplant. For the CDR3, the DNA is TGTGCCAGCTCACTCTGGGAGGAACAAGAAGCTTTCTTT. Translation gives CASSLWEEQEAFF. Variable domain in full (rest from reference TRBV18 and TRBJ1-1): NAGVMQNPRHLVRRRGQEARLRCSPMKGHSHVYWYRQLPEEGLKFMVYLQKENIIDESGMPKERFSAEFPKEGPSILRIQQVVRGDSAAYFCASSLWEEQEAFFGQGTRLTVV.